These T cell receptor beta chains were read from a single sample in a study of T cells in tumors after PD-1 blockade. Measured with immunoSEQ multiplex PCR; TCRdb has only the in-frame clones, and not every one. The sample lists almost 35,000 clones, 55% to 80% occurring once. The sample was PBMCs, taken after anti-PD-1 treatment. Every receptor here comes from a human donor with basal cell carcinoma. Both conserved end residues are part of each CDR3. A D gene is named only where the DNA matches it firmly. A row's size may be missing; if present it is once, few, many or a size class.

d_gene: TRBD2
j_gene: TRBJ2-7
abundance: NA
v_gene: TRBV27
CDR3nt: TGTGCCAGCAGTACCTTAGGACTAGCGGGGGGATCCTCCTACGAGCAGTACTTC
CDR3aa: CASSTLGLAGGSSYEQYF

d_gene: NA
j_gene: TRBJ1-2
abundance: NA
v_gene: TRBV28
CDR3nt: TGTGCCAGCAGCCTCGACAGTTCCTATGGCTACACCTTC
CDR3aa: CASSLDSSYGYTF

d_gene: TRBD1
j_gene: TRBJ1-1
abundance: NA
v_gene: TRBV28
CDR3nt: TGTGCCAGCAGGAAAACAGGGGGGCGGGGTGAAGCTTTCTTT
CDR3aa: CASRKTGGRGEAFF

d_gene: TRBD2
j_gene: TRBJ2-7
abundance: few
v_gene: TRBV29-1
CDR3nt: TGCAGCGTCGGGACTAGCGTTAACTACGAGCAGTACTTC
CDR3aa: CSVGTSVNYEQYF

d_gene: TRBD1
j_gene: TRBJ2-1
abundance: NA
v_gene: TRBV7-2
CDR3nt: TGTGCCAGCAGCTCCGACAGGGGTAACTACAATGAGCAGTTCTTC
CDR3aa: CASSSDRGNYNEQFF

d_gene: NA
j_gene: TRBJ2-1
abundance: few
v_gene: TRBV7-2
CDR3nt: TGTGCCAGCAGCTTAGGGAATGGTGATGAGCAGTTCTTC
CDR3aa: CASSLGNGDEQFF

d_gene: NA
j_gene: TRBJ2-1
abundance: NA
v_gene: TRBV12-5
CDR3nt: TGTGCTAGTGGTTTGCTTGCCCTGGGAATTTACAATGAGCAGTTCTTC
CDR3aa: CASGLLALGIYNEQFF

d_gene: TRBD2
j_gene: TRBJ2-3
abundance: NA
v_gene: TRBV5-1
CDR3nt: TGCGCCAGCAGCTTGGATGCCGCGACTAGCGGGGGGGCCGCGAGCACAGATACGCAGTATTTT
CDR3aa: CASSLDAATSGGAASTDTQYF

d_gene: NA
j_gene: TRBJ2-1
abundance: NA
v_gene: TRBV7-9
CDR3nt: TGTGCCAGCAGCTTAACGGCATCCTACAATGAGCAGTTCTTC
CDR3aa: CASSLTASYNEQFF

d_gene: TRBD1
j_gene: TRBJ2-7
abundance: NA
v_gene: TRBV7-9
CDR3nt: TGTGCCAGCAGCCCTCAGACAGGGATGACCTACGAGCAGTACTTC
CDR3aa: CASSPQTGMTYEQYF

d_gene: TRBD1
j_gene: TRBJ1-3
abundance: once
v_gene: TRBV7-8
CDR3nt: TGTGCCAGCGGCTACAGGGGTGGAAACACCATATATTTT
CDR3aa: CASGYRGGNTIYF

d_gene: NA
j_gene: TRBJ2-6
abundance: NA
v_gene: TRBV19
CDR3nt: TGTGCCAGTAGTATTGCAGGGGTTGGCTCTGGGGCCAACGTCCTGACTTTC
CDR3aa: CASSIAGVGSGANVLTF

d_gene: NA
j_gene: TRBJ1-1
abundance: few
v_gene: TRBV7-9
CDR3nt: TGTGCCAGCAGTCAAATGGGACCAGCGGAAGCTTTCTTT
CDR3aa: CASSQMGPAEAFF

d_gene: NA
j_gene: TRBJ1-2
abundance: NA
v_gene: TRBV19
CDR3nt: TGTGCCAGTAGTAGATCGGGAACAGGGCGGTCTGGGAACTATGGCTACACCTTC
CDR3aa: CASSRSGTGRSGNYGYTF

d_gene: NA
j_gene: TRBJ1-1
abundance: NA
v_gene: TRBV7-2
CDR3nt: TGTGCCAGCAGCTTAGCTAGAACCTCGAGCACTGAAGCTTTCTTT
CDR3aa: CASSLARTSSTEAFF

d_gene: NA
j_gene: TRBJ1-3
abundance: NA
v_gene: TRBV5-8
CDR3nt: TGTGCCAGCAGCTTGGACAGCGGAAACACCATATATTTT
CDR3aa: CASSLDSGNTIYF

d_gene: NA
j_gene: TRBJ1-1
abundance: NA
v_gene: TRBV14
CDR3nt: TGTGCCAGCAGCCGCGGCAGGGGCGTGAGCACTGAAGCTTTCTTT
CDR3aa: CASSRGRGVSTEAFF

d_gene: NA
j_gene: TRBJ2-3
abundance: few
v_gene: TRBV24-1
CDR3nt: TGTGCCACCAAGGATCGTAGGGGAGGAGATACGCAGTATTTT
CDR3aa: CATKDRRGGDTQYF

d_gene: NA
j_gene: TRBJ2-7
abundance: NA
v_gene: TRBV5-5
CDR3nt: TGTGCCAGCATCCCTGCCCCGACGGAGAAAGTCGAGCAGTACTTC
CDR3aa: CASIPAPTEKVEQYF

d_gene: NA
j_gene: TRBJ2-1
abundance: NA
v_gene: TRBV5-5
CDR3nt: TGTGCCAGCAGCTTGACCCGACAAAGAGCTTACTTGAAGGCAGGTGAGCAGTTCTTC
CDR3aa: CASSLTRQRAYLKAGEQFF

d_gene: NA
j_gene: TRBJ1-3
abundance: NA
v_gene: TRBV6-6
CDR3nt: TGTGCCAGCAGTTACCTGAAGGGGGTTTCTGGAAACACCATATATTTT
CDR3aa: CASSYLKGVSGNTIYF

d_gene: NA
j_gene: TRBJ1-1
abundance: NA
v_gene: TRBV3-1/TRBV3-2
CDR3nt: TGTGCCAGCAGTCCCTTGGGTTACACTGAAGCTTTCTTT
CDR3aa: CASSPLGYTEAFF

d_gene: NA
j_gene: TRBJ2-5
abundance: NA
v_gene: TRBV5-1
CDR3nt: TGCGCCAGCAGCTTAAGGGCCGAAGAGACCCAGTACTTC
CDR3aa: CASSLRAEETQYF

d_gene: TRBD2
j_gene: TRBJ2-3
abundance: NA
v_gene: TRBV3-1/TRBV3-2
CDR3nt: TGTGCCAGCAGCCCCGGGACTAGCCGCACAGATACGCAGTATTTT
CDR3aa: CASSPGTSRTDTQYF

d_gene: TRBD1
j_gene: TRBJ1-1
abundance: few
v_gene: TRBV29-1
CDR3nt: TGCAGCGCGGACAGGGGCACTGAAGCTTTCTTT
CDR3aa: CSADRGTEAFF

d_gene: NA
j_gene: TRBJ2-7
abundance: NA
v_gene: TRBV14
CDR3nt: TGTGCCAGCAGCAACACGAAAGGGGTCGAGCAGTACTTC
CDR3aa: CASSNTKGVEQYF

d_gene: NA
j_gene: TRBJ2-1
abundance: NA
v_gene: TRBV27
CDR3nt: TGTGCCAGCAGCCCCCCTATCTTCGGCTCCAATGAGCAGTTCTTC
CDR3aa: CASSPPIFGSNEQFF

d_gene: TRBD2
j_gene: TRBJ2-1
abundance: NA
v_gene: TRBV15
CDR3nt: TGTGCCACCAGCAGAGATGCTAGCGGGGGGGGAAATGAGCAGTTCTTC
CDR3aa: CATSRDASGGGNEQFF

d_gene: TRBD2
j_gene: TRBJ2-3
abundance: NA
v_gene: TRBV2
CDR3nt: TGTGCCAGCAGTGAAATCAGGACTAGCGGGGCTAGCACAGATACGCAGTATTTT
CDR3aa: CASSEIRTSGASTDTQYF

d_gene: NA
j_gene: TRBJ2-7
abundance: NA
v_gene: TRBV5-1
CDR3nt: TGCGCCAGCAACAGAGACAGGACTCCCTACGAGCAGTACTTC
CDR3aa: CASNRDRTPYEQYF

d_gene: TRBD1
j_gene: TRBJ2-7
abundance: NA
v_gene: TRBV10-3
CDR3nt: TGTGCCATCAGTGAGGATAGGACAGGGGAAATCTCCTACGAGCAGTACTTC
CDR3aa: CAISEDRTGEISYEQYF

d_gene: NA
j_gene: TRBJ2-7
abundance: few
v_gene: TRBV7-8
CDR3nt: TGTGCCAGCAGCTTATATCAGGGCTCCTACGAGCAGTACTTC
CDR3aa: CASSLYQGSYEQYF

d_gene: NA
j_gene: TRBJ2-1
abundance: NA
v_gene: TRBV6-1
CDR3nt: TGTGCCAGCAGTGAAGGTAGCGACAATGAGCAGTTCTTC
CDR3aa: CASSEGSDNEQFF

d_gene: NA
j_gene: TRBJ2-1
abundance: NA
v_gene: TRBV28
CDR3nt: TGTGCCAGCAGCTATCTACGGGGGCACTCCTACAATGAGCAGTTCTTC
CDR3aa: CASSYLRGHSYNEQFF

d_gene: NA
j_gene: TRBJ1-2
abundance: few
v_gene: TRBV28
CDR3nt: TGTGCCAGCAGTTTTGGGTCCTCGGGCTACACCTTC
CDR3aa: CASSFGSSGYTF

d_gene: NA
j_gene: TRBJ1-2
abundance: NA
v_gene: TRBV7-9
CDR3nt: TGTGCCAGCAGCCACCGCCGGGGAGAAGACTATGGCTACACCTTC
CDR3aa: CASSHRRGEDYGYTF

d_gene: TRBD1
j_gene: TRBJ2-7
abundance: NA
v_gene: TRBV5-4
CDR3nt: TGTGCCAGCAGCCGTGGACAGGGTCTCTACGAGCAGTACTTC
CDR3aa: CASSRGQGLYEQYF

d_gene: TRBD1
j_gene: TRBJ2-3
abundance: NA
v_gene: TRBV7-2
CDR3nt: TGTGCCAGCAGCTTACAGGGGGCGCGTGCAGATACGCAGTATTTT
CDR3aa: CASSLQGARADTQYF

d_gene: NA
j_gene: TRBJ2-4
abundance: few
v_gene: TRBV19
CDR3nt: TGTGCCAGTAGTATACAGCAAAGCATTCAGTACTTC
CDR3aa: CASSIQQSIQYF

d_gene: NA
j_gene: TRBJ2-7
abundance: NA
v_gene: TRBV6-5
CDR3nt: TGTGCCAGCAGCCTGATGACAGCCAGAGACGAGCAGTACTTC
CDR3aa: CASSLMTARDEQYF

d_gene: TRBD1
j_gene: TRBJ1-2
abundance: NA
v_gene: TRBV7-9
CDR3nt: TGTGCCAGCAGCTTCAACAGGGGGCGCGACTATGGCTACACCTTC
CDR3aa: CASSFNRGRDYGYTF

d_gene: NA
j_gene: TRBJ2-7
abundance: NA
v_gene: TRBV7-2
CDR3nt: TGTGCCAGCAGCTTACAAGGAGCGGTGGGAAACAACGAGCAGTACTTC
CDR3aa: CASSLQGAVGNNEQYF

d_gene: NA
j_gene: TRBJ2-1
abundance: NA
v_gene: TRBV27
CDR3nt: TGTGCCAGCAGTTTAAAGGGACGCTCCTACAATGAGCAGTTCTTC
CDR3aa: CASSLKGRSYNEQFF

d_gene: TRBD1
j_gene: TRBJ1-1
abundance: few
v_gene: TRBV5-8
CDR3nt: TGTGCCAGCAGCTCATTTAGACAGGGGAACACTGAAGCTTTCTTT
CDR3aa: CASSSFRQGNTEAFF

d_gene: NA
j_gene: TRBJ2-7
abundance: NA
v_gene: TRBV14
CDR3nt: TGTGCCAGCAGCCAATTTTACGAGCAGTACTTC
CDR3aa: CASSQFYEQYF

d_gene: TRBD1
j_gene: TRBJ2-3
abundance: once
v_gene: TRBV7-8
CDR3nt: TGTGCCAGCAGCTTGAGCCGGGGACAGGGGGCAATAGATACGCAGTATTTT
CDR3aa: CASSLSRGQGAIDTQYF

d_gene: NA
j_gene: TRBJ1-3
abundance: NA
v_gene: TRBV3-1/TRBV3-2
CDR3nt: TGTGCCAGCAGTTCGAGGGGTACGACTGGAAACACCATATATTTT
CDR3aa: CASSSRGTTGNTIYF

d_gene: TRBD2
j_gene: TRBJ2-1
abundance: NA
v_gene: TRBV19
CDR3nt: TGTGCCAGTAGCGCGGGACTAGCGGGGGGAGACCCTTACAATGAGCAGTTCTTC
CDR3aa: CASSAGLAGGDPYNEQFF

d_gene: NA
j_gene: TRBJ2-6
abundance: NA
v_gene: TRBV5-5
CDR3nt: TGTGCCAGCAGCTTTCAACCAAAATCTGGGGCCAACGTCCTGACTTTC
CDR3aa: CASSFQPKSGANVLTF

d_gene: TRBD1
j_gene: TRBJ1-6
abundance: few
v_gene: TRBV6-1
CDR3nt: TGTGCCAGCAGTGTAGTACAGGGGGCCCCACGAAATTCACCCCTCCACTTT
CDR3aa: CASSVVQGAPRNSPLHF

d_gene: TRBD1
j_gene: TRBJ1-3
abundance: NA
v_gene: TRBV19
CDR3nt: TGCGCCAGTCGATCACAGGGGGCGAGAAACACCATATATTTT
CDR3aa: CASRSQGARNTIYF